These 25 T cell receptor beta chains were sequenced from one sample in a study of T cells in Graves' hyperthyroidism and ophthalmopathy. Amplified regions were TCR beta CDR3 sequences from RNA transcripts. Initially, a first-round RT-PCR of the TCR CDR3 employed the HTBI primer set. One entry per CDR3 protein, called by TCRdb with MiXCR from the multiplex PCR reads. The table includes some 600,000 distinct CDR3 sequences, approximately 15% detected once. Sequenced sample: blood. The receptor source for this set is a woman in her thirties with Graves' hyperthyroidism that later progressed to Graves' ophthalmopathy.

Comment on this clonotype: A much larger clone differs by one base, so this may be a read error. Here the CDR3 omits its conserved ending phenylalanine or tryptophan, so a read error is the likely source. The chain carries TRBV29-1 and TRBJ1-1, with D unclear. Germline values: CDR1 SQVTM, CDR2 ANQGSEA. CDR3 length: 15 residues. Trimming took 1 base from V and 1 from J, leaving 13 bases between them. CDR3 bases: TGCAGCGTTGAAGCCCCTATAGGTCAGAACACTGAAGCTTTCTAT. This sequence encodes CSVEAPIGQNTEAFY.

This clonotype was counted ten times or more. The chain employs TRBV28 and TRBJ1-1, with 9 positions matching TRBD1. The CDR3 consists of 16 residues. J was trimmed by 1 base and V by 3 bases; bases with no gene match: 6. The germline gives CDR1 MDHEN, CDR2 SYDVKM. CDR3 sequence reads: CASSLGTGSRNTEAFF. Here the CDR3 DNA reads TGTGCCAGCAGTTTGGGGACAGGGAGTAGGAACACTGAAGCTTTCTTT.

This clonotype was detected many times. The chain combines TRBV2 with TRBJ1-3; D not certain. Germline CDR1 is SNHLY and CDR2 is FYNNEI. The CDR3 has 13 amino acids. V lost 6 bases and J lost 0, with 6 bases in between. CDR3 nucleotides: TGTGCCAGCAGGGACGACTCTGGAAACACCATATATTTT. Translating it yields CASRDDSGNTIYF.

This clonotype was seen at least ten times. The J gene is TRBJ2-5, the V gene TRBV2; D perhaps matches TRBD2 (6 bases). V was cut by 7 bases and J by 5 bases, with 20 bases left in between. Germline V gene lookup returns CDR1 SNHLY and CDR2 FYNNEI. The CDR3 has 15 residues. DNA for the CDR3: TGTGCCAGCACCTCAGGGTGGGGGGAACGGGAGACCCAGTACTTC. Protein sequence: CASTSGWGERETQYF.

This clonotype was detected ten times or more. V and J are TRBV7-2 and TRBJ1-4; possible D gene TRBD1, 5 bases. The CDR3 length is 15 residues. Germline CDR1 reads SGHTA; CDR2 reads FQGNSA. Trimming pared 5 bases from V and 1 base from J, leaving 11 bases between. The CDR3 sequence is CASSRAGVTNEKLFF. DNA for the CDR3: TGTGCCAGCAGCCGGGCGGGGGTAACTAATGAAAAACTGTTTTTT. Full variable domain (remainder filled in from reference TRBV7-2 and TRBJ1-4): GAGVSQSPSNKVTEKGKDVELRCDPISGHTALYWYRQSLGQGLEFLIYFQGNSAPDKSGLPSDRFSAERTGGSVSTLTIQRTQQEDSAVYLCASSRAGVTNEKLFFGSGTQLSVL.

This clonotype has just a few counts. CDR3 nucleotide sequence: TGTGCCAGCAGTCTAGACAGGGAAACTGGAAACACCATATATTTT. It codes for CASSLDRETGNTIYF. V gene TRBV28 combines with J gene TRBJ1-3, with TRBD1 identical over 7 bases. CDR1 and CDR2 from the germline V gene are MDHEN and SYDVKM. V was pared by 5 bases and J by 2 bases, with 6 bases of the junction left unmatched. The CDR3 covers 15 residues. The full variable domain, its missing parts supplied by reference TRBV28 and TRBJ1-3, is DVKVTQSSRYLVKRTGEKVFLECVQDMDHENMFWYRQDPGLGLRLIYFSYDVKMKEKGDIPEGYSVSREKKERFSLILESASTNQTSMYLCASSLDRETGNTIYFGEGSWLTVV.

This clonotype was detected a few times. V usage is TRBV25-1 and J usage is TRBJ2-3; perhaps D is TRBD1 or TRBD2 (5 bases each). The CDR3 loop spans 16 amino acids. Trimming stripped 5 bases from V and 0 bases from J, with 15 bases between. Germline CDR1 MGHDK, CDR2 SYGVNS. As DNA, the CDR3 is TGTGCCAGCAGTCTCGGGACGACGCTGAGCACAGATACGCAGTATTTT. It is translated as CASSLGTTLSTDTQYF.

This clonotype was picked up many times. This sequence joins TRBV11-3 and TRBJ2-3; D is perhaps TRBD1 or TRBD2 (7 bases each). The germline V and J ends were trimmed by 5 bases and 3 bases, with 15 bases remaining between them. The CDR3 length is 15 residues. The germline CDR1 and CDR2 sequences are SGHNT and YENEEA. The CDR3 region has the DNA TGTGCCAGCAGCCCAGGGGGGGGGTTGACAGATACGCAGTATTTT. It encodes CASSPGGGLTDTQYF.

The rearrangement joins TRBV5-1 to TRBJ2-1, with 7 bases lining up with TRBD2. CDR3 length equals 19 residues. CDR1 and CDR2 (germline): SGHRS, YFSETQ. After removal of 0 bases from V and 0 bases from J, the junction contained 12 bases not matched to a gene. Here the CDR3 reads CASSLAGGWALDSYNEQFF. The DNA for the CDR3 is TGCGCCAGCAGCTTGGCCGGGGGGTGGGCTCTGGACTCCTACAATGAGCAGTTCTTC.

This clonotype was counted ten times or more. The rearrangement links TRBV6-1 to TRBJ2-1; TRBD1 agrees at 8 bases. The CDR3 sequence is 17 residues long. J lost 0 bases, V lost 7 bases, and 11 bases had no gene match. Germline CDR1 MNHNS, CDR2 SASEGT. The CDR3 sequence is CASNKLAGTGSYNEQFF. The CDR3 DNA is TGTGCCAGCAACAAGCTCGCAGGGACAGGCTCCTACAATGAGCAGTTCTTC.

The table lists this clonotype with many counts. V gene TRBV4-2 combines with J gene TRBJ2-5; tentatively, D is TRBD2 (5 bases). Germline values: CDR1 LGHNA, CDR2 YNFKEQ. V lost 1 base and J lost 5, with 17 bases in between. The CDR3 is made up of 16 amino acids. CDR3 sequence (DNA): TGTGCCAGCAGCCAAGGAGTTGACACTAGTTGGGAGACCCAGTACTTC. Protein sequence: CASSQGVDTSWETQYF.

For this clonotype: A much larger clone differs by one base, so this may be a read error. CDR3 region: CSVGVRGSTEASF. CDR3 bases: TGCAGCGTGGGGGTACGGGGGAGCACTGAAGCTTCCTTT. The J gene is TRBJ1-1, the V gene TRBV29-1, with D possibly being TRBD1 (5 bases). Looked up from germline, CDR1 is SQVTM and CDR2 is ANQGSEA. The CDR3 totals 13 residues. Based on the CDR3 plus reference TRBV29-1 and TRBJ1-1, the full variable domain is SAVISQKPSRDICQRGTSLTIQCQVDSQVTMMFWYRQQPGQSLTLIATANQGSEATYESGFVIDKFPISRPNLTFSTLTVSNMSPEDSSIYLCSVGVRGSTEASFGQGTRLTVV.

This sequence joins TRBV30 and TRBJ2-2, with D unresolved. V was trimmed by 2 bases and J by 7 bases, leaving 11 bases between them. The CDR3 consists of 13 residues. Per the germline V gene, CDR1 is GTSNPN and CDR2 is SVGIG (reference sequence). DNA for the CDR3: TGTGCCTGGAGTTCAAGGGCGTACGGGGAGCTGTTTTTT. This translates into CAWSSRAYGELFF.

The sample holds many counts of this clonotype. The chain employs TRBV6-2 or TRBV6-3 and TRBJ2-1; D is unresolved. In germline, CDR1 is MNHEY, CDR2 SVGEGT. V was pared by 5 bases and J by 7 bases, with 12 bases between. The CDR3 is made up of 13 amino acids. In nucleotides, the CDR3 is TGTGCCAGCAGTCCCTCATTCGGGAATGAGCAGTTCTTC. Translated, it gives CASSPSFGNEQFF.

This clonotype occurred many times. In nucleotides, the CDR3 is TGTGCCAGCAGTTTGGGAGGGAAGGGATTCGAAGCTTTCTTT. It encodes CASSLGGKGFEAFF. The genes are TRBV28 and TRBJ1-1; D not resolved. Germline V CDR1 and CDR2: MDHEN, SYDVKM. V lost 3 bases and J lost 8, with 16 bases in between. This CDR3 is built from 14 residues.

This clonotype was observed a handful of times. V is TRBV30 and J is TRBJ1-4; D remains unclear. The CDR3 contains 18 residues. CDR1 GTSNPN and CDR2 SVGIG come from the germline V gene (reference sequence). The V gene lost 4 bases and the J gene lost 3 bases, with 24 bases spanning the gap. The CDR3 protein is CAWTVRRGRLLANEKLFF. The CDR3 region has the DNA TGTGCCTGGACGGTGAGGAGAGGCCGACTGCTTGCTAATGAAAAACTGTTTTTT.

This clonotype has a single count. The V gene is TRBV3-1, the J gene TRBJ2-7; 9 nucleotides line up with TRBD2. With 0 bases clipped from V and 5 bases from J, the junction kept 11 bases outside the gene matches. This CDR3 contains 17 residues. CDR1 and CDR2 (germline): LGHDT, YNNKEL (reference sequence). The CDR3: CASSQDVGGRAFNEQYF. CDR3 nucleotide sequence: TGTGCCAGCAGCCAAGATGTGGGCGGGAGGGCCTTCAACGAGCAGTACTTC.

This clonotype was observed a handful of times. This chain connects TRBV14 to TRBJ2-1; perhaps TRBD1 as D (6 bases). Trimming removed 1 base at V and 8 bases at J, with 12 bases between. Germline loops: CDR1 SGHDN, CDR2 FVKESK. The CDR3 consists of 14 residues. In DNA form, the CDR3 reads TGTGCCAGCAGCCAAGGACAGGTATGGGATGAGCAGTTCTTC. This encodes CASSQGQVWDEQFF.

The CDR3 DNA is TGTGCCAGCAAGGGGCCCTGGAAAGAGACCCAGTACTTC. Its translation: CASKGPWKETQYF. The chain is built from TRBV27 and TRBJ2-5, with D possibly TRBD1 on 5 matching bases. Looked up from germline, CDR1 is MNHEY and CDR2 is SMNVEV (reference sequence). V gave up 7 bases and J gave up 3 bases, with 12 bases separating them. The CDR3 loop spans 13 amino acids.

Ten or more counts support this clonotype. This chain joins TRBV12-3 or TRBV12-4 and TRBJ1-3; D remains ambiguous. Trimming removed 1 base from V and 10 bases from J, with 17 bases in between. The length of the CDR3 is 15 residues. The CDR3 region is CASSLEGMISATIYF. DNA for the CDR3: TGTGCCAGCAGTTTAGAAGGGATGATTTCGGCAACCATATATTTT.

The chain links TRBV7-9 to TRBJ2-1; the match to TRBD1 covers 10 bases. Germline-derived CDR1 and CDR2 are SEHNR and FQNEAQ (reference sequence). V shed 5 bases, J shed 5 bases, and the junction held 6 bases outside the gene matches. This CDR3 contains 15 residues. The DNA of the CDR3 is TGTGCCAGCAGCATGACAGGGGGCGCGGACAATGAGCAGTTCTTC. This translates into CASSMTGGADNEQFF.

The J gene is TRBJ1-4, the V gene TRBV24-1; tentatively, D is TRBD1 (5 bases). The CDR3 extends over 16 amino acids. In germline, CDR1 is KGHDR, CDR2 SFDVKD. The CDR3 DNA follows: TGTGTCACATCAACGCCCAAGGACGGGAGGGGAGAAAAACTGTTTTTT. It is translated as CVTSTPKDGRGEKLFF.

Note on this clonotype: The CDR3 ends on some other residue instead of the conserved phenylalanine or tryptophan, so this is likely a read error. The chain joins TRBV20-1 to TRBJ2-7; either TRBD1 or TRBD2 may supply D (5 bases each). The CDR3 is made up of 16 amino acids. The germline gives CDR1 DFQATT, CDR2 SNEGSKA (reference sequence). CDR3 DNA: TGCAGCGCTAGAGCCCCCTCGGCCGGGACGGTCGACGAGCAGTACTCC. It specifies CSARAPSAGTVDEQYS.

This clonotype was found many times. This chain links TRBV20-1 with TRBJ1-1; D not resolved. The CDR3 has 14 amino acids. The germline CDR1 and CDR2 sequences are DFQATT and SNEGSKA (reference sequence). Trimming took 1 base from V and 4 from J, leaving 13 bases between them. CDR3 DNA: TGCAGTGCTAGAGCAAGATTTTCCAGCACTGAAGCTTTCTTT. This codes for CSARARFSSTEAFF.

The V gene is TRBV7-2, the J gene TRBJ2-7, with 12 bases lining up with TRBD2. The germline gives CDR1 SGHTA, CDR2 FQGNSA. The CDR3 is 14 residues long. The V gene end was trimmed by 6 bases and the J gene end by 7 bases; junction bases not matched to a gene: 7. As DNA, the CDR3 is TGTGCCAGCAGGTCGACTAGCGGGAGCCCAGAGCAGTACTTC. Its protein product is CASRSTSGSPEQYF. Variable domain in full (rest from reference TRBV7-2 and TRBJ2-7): GAGVSQSPSNKVTEKGKDVELRCDPISGHTALYWYRQSLGQGLEFLIYFQGNSAPDKSGLPSDRFSAERTGGSVSTLTIQRTQQEDSAVYLCASRSTSGSPEQYFGPGTRLTVT.